The sequence of this T cell receptor beta chain was determined in a study of blood T cell repertoires in COVID-19. Study summary: Sites across the United States, Italy and Spain contributed samples from acute and convalescent COVID-19. T cells, B-cell-depleted T cells, or PBMCs provided the cDNA or gDNA that served as material.

Profiled with immunoSEQ multiplex PCR; TCRdb holds only in-frame clones, not every one. The repertoire holds fewer than 200,000 clones, roughly 84% seen once, with around a sixth in the top ten. Cohort placement rested on clinical history that participants reported themselves. The ends lost 1 base at V and 3 bases at J; junction bases unmatched: 3. The CDR3 spans 14 residues. Germline V gives CDR1 SGHNT, CDR2 YYREEE (reference sequence). Sequencing was performed on PBMCs or T cells enriched from blood (not recorded which). V usage is TRBV5-4 and J usage is TRBJ2-7, with 8 bases that match TRBD2. The source of this sequence is a man in his sixties who had recovered from COVID-19. The CDR3 bases are TGTGCCAGCAGCTTGTCGGGAGGGAACTACGAGCAGTACTTC. Translated, it gives CASSLSGGNYEQYF. The full variable domain, its missing parts supplied by reference TRBV5-4 and TRBJ2-7, is ETGVTQSPTHLIKTRGQQVTLRCSSQSGHNTVSWYQQALGQGPQFIFQYYREEENGRGNFPPRFSGLQFPNYSSELNVNALELDDSALYLCASSLSGGNYEQYFGPGTRLTVT.